The 8 T cell receptor beta chains reported below all come from one sample, sequenced in a study of T cell repertoires in cytomegalovirus infection. One entry per CDR3 protein, called by TCRdb with MiXCR from the reads. The sample records about 570,000 distinct CDR3 sequences, almost 40% being singletons. Their recognized antigens are unknown. The sample here was cultured PBMCs, taken from culture after CMV antigen stimulation. The receptors derive from a human donor in good health (CMV status not recorded). Some clones in this sample may be carry-over from other donors' samples.

V and J are TRBV12-3 or TRBV12-4 and TRBJ2-3; TRBD2 might be the D (6 bases). The CDR3 is made up of 14 amino acids. V was cut by 4 bases and J by 8 bases, with 16 bases left in between. Here the CDR3 DNA reads TGTGCCAGCAGTTACCCGGGACTTGGAGGTACGCAGTATTTT. Protein sequence: CASSYPGLGGTQYF.

This clonotype was counted once. V is TRBV6-5 and J is TRBJ1-3; D not resolved. The length of the CDR3 is 15 residues. CDR1 and CDR2 (germline): MNHEY, SVGAGI. Trimming left V 5 bases short and J 1 base short, with 12 bases between. The DNA of the CDR3 is TGTGCCAGCAGTCTCGTTCTTGGATCTGGAAACACCATATATTTT. Translating it yields CASSLVLGSGNTIYF.

This chain uses TRBV7-2 with TRBJ2-3; D remains ambiguous. V was trimmed by 8 bases and J by 2 bases, leaving 11 bases between them. CDR3 length: 13 residues. In germline, CDR1 is SGHTA, CDR2 FQGNSA. CDR3 DNA: TGTGCCAGCGGATTTTATGCCACAGATACGCAGTATTTT. Translated: CASGFYATDTQYF.

The rearrangement uses TRBV7-3 and TRBJ2-1, with 8 bases lining up with TRBD2. The junction had 5 bases not matched to a gene; V was cut back by 2 bases and J by 8 bases. This CDR3 is 14 amino acids long. Germline loops: CDR1 SGHTA, CDR2 FQGTGA. CDR3 in DNA: TGTGCCAGCAGCTTAGTTGCCGGGAGGGATGAGCAGTTCTTC. It yields the protein CASSLVAGRDEQFF. The full variable domain, completed using reference TRBV7-3 and TRBJ2-1, is GAGVSQTPSNKVTEKGKYVELRCDPISGHTALYWYRQSLGQGPEFLIYFQGTGAADDSGLPNDRFFAVRPEGSVSTLKIQRTERGDSAVYLCASSLVAGRDEQFFGPGTRLTVL.

The V and J genes are TRBV6-1 and TRBJ1-5, with D hard to call. The CDR3 covers 12 residues. CDR1 MNHNS and CDR2 SASEGT come from the germline V gene. Between the trimmed V and J ends, which lost 6 bases and 9 bases, there was a span of 12 bases. Here the CDR3 reads CASRSGDGPQHF. CDR3 nucleotide sequence: TGTGCCAGCAGGAGTGGAGACGGGCCCCAGCATTTT.

The chain joins TRBV10-3 to TRBJ2-7; 7 nucleotides match TRBD2. There are 13 residues in the CDR3. Germline values: CDR1 ENHRY, CDR2 SYGVKD. Trimming at V came to 1 base and at J to 3 bases, leaving 0 bases not matched to a gene. This CDR3 reads CAISEWEGYEQYF. The CDR3 DNA reads as TGTGCCATCAGTGAGTGGGAGGGCTACGAGCAGTACTTC.

V gene TRBV7-6 combines with J gene TRBJ2-2; weak D call: TRBD1 (5 bases). Germline values: CDR1 SGHVS, CDR2 FNYEAQ. The CDR3 extends over 15 amino acids. Trimming removed 2 bases at V and 6 bases at J, with 13 bases between. CDR3 DNA: TGTGCCAGCAGCTTACGGGCAGGGTCGTCCGGGGAGCTGTTTTTT. Protein product: CASSLRAGSSGELFF.

This clonotype was seen a handful of times. The genes are TRBV6-1 and TRBJ2-5, with D possibly TRBD1 on 6 matching bases. The CDR3 runs 16 residues. CDR1 and CDR2 (germline): MNHNS, SASEGT. Trimming removed 0 bases from V and 3 bases from J, with 14 bases in between. The CDR3 DNA sequence: TGTGCCAGCAGTGAAGCGCTGGCCAGGGGTAAAGAGACCCAGTACTTC. Translation gives CASSEALARGKETQYF.